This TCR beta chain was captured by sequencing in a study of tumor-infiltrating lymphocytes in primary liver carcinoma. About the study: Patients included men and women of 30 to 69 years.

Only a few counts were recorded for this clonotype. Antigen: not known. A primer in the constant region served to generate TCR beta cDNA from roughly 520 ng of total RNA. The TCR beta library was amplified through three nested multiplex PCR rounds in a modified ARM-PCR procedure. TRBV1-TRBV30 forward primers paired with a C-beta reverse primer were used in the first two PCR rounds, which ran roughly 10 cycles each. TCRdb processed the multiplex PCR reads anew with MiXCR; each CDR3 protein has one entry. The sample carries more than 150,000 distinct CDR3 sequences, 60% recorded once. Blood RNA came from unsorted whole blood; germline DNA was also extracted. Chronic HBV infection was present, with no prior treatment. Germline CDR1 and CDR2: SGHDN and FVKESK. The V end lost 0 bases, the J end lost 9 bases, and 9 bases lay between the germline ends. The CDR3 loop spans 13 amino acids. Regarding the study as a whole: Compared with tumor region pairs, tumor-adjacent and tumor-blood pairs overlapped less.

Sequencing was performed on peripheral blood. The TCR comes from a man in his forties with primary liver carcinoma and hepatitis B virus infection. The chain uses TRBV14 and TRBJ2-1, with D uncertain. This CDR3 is CASSQDHLSEQFF. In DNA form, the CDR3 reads TGTGCCAGCAGCCAAGACCATTTGAGTGAGCAGTTCTTC.